This TCR beta chain was sequenced for a study of tumor-infiltrating lymphocytes in localized non-small cell lung cancer. Study as a whole: Several tumor histologies, both smoking statuses, and some post-neoadjuvant chemotherapy samples were included. Each patient gave resected tumor and non-adjacent uninvolved lung tissue.

Germline assignment: CDR1 LGHNA and CDR2 YNFKEQ. Trimming removed 3 bases at V and 5 bases at J, with 19 bases between. This CDR3 contains 16 residues. Profiling relied on immunoSEQ multiplex PCR, and the TCRdb table lists in-frame clones only, not all of them. Here the sample spans about 23,000 clones, around 73% being singletons. The sample taken for sequencing was lung tumor tissue. The chain uses TRBV4-2 and TRBJ1-1; unclear D gene. The source of this sequence is a human donor with non-small cell lung cancer. The CDR3 coding sequence is TGTGCCAGCAGCCAGGAGGAGCAATTCACGGGGACTGAAGCTTTCTTT. Amino acid sequence: CASSQEEQFTGTEAFF.